A selection of T cell receptor beta chains follows, all from one sample in a study of cytomegalovirus exposure and HLA in healthy donors. This table comes from immunoSEQ multiplex PCR, and its TCRdb copy is limited to in-frame clones, with some not included. This sample has 200,000 to 250,000 clones; approximately 68% occur once, and the top ten carry 1.8%. The specimen sequenced was PBMCs. These TCRs come from a woman aged 25 to 45 in good health and CMV-seronegative. CDR3s include the opening cysteine and the closing phenylalanine or tryptophan. A D gene is named only where the DNA matches it firmly. For some rows the clone size is stated as once, few or many, or as a class when expanded; others skip it.

V gene	clone size	J gene	CDR3 length	D gene	CDR3 DNA	CDR3 protein
TRBV18	.	TRBJ2-1	16	.	TGTGCCAGCTCACAACCGGGGGCAAGCTCCTACAATGAGCAGTTCTTC	CASSQPGASSYNEQFF
TRBV9	.	TRBJ2-7	16	TRBD2	TGTGCCAGCAGCGAGGGGACTAGCGGGAGCGACTACGAGCAGTACTTC	CASSEGTSGSDYEQYF
TRBV30	.	TRBJ1-2	12	.	TGTGCCTGGAGTTGGCCTCCGGGAGGCTACACCTTC	CAWSWPPGGYTF
TRBV7-8	.	TRBJ2-1	16	.	TGTGCCAGCAGCTTTGGACGTGGACGGGGCTACAATGAGCAGTTCTTC	CASSFGRGRGYNEQFF
TRBV6-1	.	TRBJ2-1	15	TRBD2	TGTGCCAGCAGTTCAGCGGGGAGCTCCTACAATGAGCAGTTCTTC	CASSSAGSSYNEQFF
TRBV2	.	TRBJ1-1	15	TRBD1	TGTGCCAGCAAAGAACAGGGGGCGTCAGGCACTGAAGCTTTCTTT	CASKEQGASGTEAFF
TRBV7-3	.	TRBJ2-3	15	TRBD2	TGTGCCAGCAGCTTCACTAGCGGGGAGATAGATACGCAGTATTTT	CASSFTSGEIDTQYF
TRBV19	.	TRBJ2-3	16	TRBD2	TGTGCCAGTAGTTCGCGGACTAGCGTTATCACAGATACGCAGTATTTT	CASSSRTSVITDTQYF
TRBV11-3	.	TRBJ2-7	13	.	TGTGCCAGCAGCTTAGAACTAGGCTACGAGCAGTACTTC	CASSLELGYEQYF
TRBV7-9	.	TRBJ1-1	11	.	TGTGCCAGCAGCTTAGGACAGAAAGCTTTCTTT	CASSLGQKAFF
TRBV7-9	.	TRBJ2-1	16	TRBD2	TGTGCCAGCAGCTCCTGGGGCGGGAGCTCCTACAATGAGCAGTTCTTC	CASSSWGGSSYNEQFF
TRBV29-1	.	TRBJ2-7	13	TRBD1	TGCAGCGTTGAAAGGGACAGGGGTTTTGAGCAGTACTTC	CSVERDRGFEQYF
TRBV29-1	.	TRBJ2-7	15	TRBD1	TGCAGCGTTGGACTGGTGACAGGGGGATCCTACGAGCAGTACTTC	CSVGLVTGGSYEQYF
TRBV7-9	few	TRBJ2-5	13	TRBD2	TGTGCCAGCAGCCGGGACTATCAAGAGACCCAGTACTTC	CASSRDYQETQYF
TRBV11-2	.	TRBJ2-7	13	TRBD2	TGTGCCAGCAGCCCTACTAGCGTCCACGAGCAGTACTTC	CASSPTSVHEQYF
TRBV11-2	.	TRBJ1-1	19	TRBD1	TGTGCCAGCAGCCCAGAGACAGGGTATGGGTACCTTATGAACACTGAAGCTTTCTTT	CASSPETGYGYLMNTEAFF
TRBV7-6	.	TRBJ2-1	16	.	TGTGCCAGCAGCTTACGGTGGACAGACAAATACAATGAGCAGTTCTTC	CASSLRWTDKYNEQFF
TRBV9	.	TRBJ1-1	16	.	TGTGCCAGCAGCGACCCCAGGGCCGACATGAACACTGAAGCTTTCTTT	CASSDPRADMNTEAFF
TRBV5-1	.	TRBJ1-1	14	.	TGCGCCAGCAGCTTGTGGAGCAGGGCCACTGAAGCTTTCTTT	CASSLWSRATEAFF
TRBV5-1	.	TRBJ2-7	14	.	TGCGCCAGCAGCCTGCCGGGGGTCGGATACGAGCAGTACTTC	CASSLPGVGYEQYF
TRBV7-3	.	TRBJ2-7	14	TRBD2	TGTGCCAGCAGCTTGGGGTCGACTAGCGGCGAGCAGTACTTC	CASSLGSTSGEQYF
TRBV6-6	.	TRBJ1-4	14	.	TGTGCCAGCAGTTTTGCCCCGGGGAAAGAAAAACTGTTTTTT	CASSFAPGKEKLFF
TRBV30	.	TRBJ2-5	14	.	TGTGCCTGGAGTGTAACGGCGGTAAGGGAGACCCAGTACTTC	CAWSVTAVRETQYF
TRBV5-5	.	TRBJ2-7	14	TRBD2	TGTGCCAGCAGCTCGACTAGCGGCAGACGGGAGCAGTACTTC	CASSSTSGRREQYF
TRBV6-6	few	TRBJ2-1	15	TRBD2	TGTGCCAGCAGTACGTCTAGCGGGGGGGCCAATGAGCAGTTCTTC	CASSTSSGGANEQFF
TRBV19	.	TRBJ2-7	15	TRBD2	TGTGCCAGTAGGACTAGCGGGGGGGCTCCCTACGAGCAGTACTTC	CASRTSGGAPYEQYF
TRBV10-3	.	TRBJ1-2	14	.	TGTGCCATCAGTGAGTCGACGACATCGAATGGCTACACCTTC	CAISESTTSNGYTF
TRBV11-3	.	TRBJ2-5	14	.	TGTGCCAGCAGCTTAGACACCTCCGGGAGGACCCAGTACTTC	CASSLDTSGRTQYF
TRBV10-3	.	TRBJ1-1	15	TRBD1	TGTGCCATCAGTGAGTTCGGCAGGGGGCATACTGAAGCTTTCTTT	CAISEFGRGHTEAFF
TRBV9	.	TRBJ1-1	14	.	TGTGCCAGCAGCCTCTCGTCGGGGAACACTGAAGCTTTCTTT	CASSLSSGNTEAFF
TRBV7-6	.	TRBJ2-1	14	TRBD1	TGTGCCAGCAGCGTGCAGGGGGCGGAGTATGAGCAGTTCTTC	CASSVQGAEYEQFF
TRBV30	.	TRBJ2-7	12	TRBD2	TGTGCCTGGAGTTCCGGGGAGGGGGAGCAGTACTTC	CAWSSGEGEQYF
TRBV4-2	once	TRBJ2-3	17	TRBD1	TGTGCCAGCAGCCGGCAGGGGGATCTCCCCCAAGGGGATACGCAGTATTTT	CASSRQGDLPQGDTQYF
TRBV30	.	TRBJ1-1	11	.	TGTGCCTGGAGTGCACTCGCTGAAGCTTTCTTT	CAWSALAEAFF
TRBV5-5	.	TRBJ2-3	15	TRBD2	TGTGCCAGCAGCCGTTTGGGGGGGACCCCCGATACGCAGTATTTT	CASSRLGGTPDTQYF
TRBV4-2	.	TRBJ1-5	15	TRBD1	TGTGCCAGCAGCCGCTCGGGACAGTTCAATCAGCCCCAGCATTTT	CASSRSGQFNQPQHF
TRBV7-2	.	TRBJ2-3	17	TRBD2	TGTGCCAGCAGCTTAACTTTGGCTAGCGGGGGCACAGATACGCAGTATTTT	CASSLTLASGGTDTQYF
TRBV7-3	.	TRBJ2-3	16	TRBD2	TGTGCCAGCAGCCCGTTCCGGGGGGGGCTGACAGATACGCAGTATTTT	CASSPFRGGLTDTQYF
TRBV7-9	.	TRBJ1-1	13	.	TGTGCCAGCAGCCAACAGGGTGACACTGAAGCTTTCTTT	CASSQQGDTEAFF
TRBV5-1	.	TRBJ2-3	14	TRBD2	TGCGCCAGTTCAGCTAGCGGTTACACAGATACGCAGTATTTT	CASSASGYTDTQYF
TRBV11-2	once	TRBJ1-1	16	TRBD1	TGTGCCAGCAGCCCCAGATACAGGGGGGAAAACACTGAAGCTTTCTTT	CASSPRYRGENTEAFF
TRBV7-9	.	TRBJ2-3	16	.	TGTGCCAGCAGCTTACTGGAGGGGCTGGCTTCAGATACGCAGTATTTT	CASSLLEGLASDTQYF
TRBV5-1	.	TRBJ1-2	12	.	TGCGCCAGCAGCTTGGCAGGGTTTGGCTACACCTTC	CASSLAGFGYTF
TRBV30	once	TRBJ2-7	12	.	TGTGCCTGGGGTGATATGGGAGGCGAGCAGTACTTC	CAWGDMGGEQYF